This T cell receptor (beta chain) was obtained from a study of blood T cell repertoires in COVID-19. Original processing methods: Amplifying reference gene primers gave estimates of nucleated cell counts. Measured with immunoSEQ multiplex PCR; TCRdb has only the in-frame clones, and not every one. V, J and clone size were drawn from that table, and D and trimming were deduced from the DNA. Of 190,000 or so clones listed, roughly 90% are singletons. CDR1 and CDR2 (germline): MNHEY, SMNVEV (reference sequence). Trimming at V came to 5 bases and at J to 4 bases, leaving 7 bases not matched to a gene. CDR3 length: 16 amino acids.

The gene calls are TRBV27 and TRBJ2-5; 13 nucleotides agree with TRBD2. The sequence was obtained from a woman aged 18-29 years who had recovered from COVID-19. The source material was PBMCs or T cells enriched from blood (not recorded which). CDR3 region: CASSPRLAGGPETQYF. The CDR3 coding sequence is TGTGCCAGCAGTCCAAGACTAGCGGGGGGCCCAGAGACCCAGTACTTC.